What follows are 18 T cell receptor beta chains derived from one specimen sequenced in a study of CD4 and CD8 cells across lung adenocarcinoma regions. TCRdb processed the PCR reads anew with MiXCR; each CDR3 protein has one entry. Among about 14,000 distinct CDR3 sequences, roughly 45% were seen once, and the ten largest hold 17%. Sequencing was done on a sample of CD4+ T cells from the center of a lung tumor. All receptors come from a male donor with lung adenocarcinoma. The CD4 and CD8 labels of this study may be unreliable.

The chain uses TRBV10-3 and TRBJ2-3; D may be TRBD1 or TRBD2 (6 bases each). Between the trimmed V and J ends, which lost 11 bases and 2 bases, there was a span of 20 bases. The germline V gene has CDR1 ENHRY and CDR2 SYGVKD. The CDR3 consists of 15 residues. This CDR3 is CAGGLGGRDTDTQYF. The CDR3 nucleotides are TGTGCCGGGGGTCTCGGGGGCCGGGACACAGATACGCAGTATTTT.

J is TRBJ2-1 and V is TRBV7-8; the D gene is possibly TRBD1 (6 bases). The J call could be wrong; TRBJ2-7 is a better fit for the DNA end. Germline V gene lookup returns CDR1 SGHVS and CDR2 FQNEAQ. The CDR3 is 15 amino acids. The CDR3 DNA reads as TGTGCCAGCAGCTCGACAGGCTTCAGCTCCTACGAGCAGTACTTC. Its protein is CASSSTGFSSYEQYF.

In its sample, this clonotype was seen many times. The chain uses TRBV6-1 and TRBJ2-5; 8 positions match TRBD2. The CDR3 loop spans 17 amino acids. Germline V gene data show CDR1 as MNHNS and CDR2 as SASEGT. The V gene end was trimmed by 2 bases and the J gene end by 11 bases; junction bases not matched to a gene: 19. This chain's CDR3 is CASSEFPSGSKGNEQYF. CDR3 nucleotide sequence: TGTGCCAGCAGTGAATTTCCCAGCGGGAGCAAAGGAAATGAGCAGTACTTC.

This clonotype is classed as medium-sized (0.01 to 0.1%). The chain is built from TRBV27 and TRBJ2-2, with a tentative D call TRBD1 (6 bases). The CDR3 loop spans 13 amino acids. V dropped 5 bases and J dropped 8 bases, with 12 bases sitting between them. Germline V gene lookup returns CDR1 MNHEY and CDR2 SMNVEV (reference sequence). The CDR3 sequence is CASSPQGTGELFF. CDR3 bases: TGTGCCAGCAGTCCACAGGGTACTGGGGAGCTGTTTTTT.

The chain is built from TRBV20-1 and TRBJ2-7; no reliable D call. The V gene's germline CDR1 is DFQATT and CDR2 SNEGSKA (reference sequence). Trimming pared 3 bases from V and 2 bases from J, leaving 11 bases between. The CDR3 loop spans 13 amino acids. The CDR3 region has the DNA TGCAGTGCTAGTTTCCTAGTACCCTACGAGCAGTACTTC. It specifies CSASFLVPYEQYF.

The CDR3 DNA follows: TGTGCCAGCAGTACCCCTTCGAGCGGGAGGGCCCGGAACGAGCAGTACTTC. It is translated as CASSTPSSGRARNEQYF. The chain has TRBV25-1 and TRBJ2-1, with 10 bases that match TRBD2. The J call may not be correct, given that the DNA end is closer to TRBJ2-7. The CDR3 totals 17 residues. The germline V gene has CDR1 MGHDK and CDR2 SYGVNS.

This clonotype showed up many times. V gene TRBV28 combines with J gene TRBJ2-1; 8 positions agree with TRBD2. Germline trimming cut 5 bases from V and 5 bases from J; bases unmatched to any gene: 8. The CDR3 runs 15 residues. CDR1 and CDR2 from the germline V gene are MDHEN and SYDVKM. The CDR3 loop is CASSPSGSLDNEQFF. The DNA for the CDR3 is TGTGCCAGCAGTCCAAGCGGGAGCTTAGACAATGAGCAGTTCTTC.

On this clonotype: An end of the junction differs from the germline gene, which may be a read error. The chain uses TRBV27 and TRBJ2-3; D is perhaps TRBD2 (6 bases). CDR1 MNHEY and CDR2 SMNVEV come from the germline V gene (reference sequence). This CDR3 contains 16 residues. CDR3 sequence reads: CASSLVGTGLKDTQYF. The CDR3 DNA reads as TGTGCCAGCAGTTTAGTGGGGACGGGACTCAAAGATACGCAGTACTTT.

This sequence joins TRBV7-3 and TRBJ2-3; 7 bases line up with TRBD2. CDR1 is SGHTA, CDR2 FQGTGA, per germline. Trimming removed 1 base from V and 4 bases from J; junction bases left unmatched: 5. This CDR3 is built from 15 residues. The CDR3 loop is CASSLMGGRADTQYF. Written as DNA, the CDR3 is TGTGCCAGCAGCTTAATGGGCGGGAGAGCAGATACGCAGTATTTT.

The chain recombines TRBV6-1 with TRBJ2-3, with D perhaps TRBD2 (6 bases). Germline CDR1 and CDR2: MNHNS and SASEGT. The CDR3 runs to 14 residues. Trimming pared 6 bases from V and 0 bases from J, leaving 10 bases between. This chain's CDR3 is CASRLAISTDTQYF. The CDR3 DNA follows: TGTGCCAGCAGGCTAGCGATTAGCACAGATACGCAGTATTTT.

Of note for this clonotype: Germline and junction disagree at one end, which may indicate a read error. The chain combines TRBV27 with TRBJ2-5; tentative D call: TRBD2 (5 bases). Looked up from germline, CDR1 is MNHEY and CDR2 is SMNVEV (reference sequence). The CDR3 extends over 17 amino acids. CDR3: CASSPGRRGRDQDTQYF. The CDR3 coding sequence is TGTGCCAGCAGTCCGGGCCGCCGGGGTCGTGACCAAGATACCCAGTACTTT.

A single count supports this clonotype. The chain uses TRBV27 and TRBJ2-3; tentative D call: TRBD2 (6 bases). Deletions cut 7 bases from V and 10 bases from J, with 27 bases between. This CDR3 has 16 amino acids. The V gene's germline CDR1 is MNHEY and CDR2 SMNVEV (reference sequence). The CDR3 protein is CASNTLGTGITGAQYF. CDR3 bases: TGTGCCAGCAATACCCTTGGGACTGGGATCACCGGGGCGCAGTATTTT.

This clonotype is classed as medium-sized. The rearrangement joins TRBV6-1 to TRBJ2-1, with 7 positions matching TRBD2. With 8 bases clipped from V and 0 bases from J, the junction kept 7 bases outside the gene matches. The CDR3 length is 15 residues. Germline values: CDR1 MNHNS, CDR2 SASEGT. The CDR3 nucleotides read TGTGCCAGCCGGTGGGGAGGGAGCTCCTACAATGAGCAGTTCTTC. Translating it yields CASRWGGSSYNEQFF.

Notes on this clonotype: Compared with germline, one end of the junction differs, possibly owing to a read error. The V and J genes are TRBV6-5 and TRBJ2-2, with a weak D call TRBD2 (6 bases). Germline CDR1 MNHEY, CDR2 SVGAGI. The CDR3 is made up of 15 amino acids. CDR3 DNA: TGTGCCCGCAGACTCCAGTCCGGGAGCACAGATACGCTGTTTTTT. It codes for CARRLQSGSTDTLFF.

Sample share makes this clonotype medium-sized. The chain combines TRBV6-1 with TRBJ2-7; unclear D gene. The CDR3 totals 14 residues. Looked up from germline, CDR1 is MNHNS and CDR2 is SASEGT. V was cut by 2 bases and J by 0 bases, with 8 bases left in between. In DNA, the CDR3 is TGTGCCAGCAGTGAATGGGGAAGCTCCTACGAGCAGTACTTC. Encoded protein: CASSEWGSSYEQYF.

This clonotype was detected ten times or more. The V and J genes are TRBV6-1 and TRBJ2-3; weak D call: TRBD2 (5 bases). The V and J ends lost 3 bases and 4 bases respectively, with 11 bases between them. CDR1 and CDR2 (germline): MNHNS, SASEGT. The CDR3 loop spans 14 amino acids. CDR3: CASSEAGRADTQYF. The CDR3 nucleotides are TGTGCCAGCAGTGAGGCGGGTAGGGCAGATACGCAGTATTTT.

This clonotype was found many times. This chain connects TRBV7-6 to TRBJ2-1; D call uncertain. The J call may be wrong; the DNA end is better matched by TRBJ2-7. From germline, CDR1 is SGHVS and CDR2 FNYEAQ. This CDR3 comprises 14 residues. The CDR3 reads CASSLEALPQEQYF. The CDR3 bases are TGTGCCAGCAGCTTAGAGGCTCTACCCCAGGAGCAGTACTTC.

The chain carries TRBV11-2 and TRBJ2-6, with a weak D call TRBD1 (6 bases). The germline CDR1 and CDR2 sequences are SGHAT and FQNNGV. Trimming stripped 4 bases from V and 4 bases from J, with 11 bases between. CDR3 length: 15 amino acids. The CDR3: CASSSTGLGANVLTF. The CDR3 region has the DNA TGTGCCAGCAGCTCTACAGGGTTGGGGGCCAACGTCCTGACTTTC.